These 30 T cell receptor beta chains were sequenced from one sample in a study of T cell changes during pregnancy in multiple sclerosis. Sequencing used immunoSEQ multiplex PCR; TCRdb keeps in-frame clones, though not all of them. The sample holds about 80,000 clones; about 90% are singletons and the top ten take roughly 1.4%. Material: peripheral blood, obtained before pregnancy. The receptor set was obtained from a female donor with multiple sclerosis, enrolled in a pregnancy study.

Note on this clone: One end of the junction fails to match germline, which may point to a read error. The genes are TRBV7-7 and TRBJ2-2; a possible D gene is TRBD2 (5 bases). Germline V gene data show CDR1 as SSHAT and CDR2 as FNYEAQ (reference sequence). The CDR3 sequence is 14 residues long. The CDR3 DNA reads TGTGCTAGCAGCGTGGGAGAATACACCGGGGAGCTGTTTTTT. It specifies CASSVGEYTGELFF.

This clone was recorded only once. The gene calls are TRBV19 and TRBJ2-1; a possible D gene is TRBD1 (7 bases). The ends were cut back, 4 bases at V and 0 bases at J, with 19 bases in the middle. The CDR3 length is 18 residues. Germline assignment: CDR1 LNHDA and CDR2 SQIVND (reference sequence). CDR3 in amino acids: CASSNDRAEEGSYNEQFF. CDR3 DNA sequence: TGTGCCAGTAGTAACGACAGGGCGGAGGAGGGCTCCTACAATGAGCAGTTCTTC.

This sequence joins TRBV5-5 and TRBJ2-7; 8 bases fit TRBD1. Germline V gives CDR1 SGHKS, CDR2 YYEKEE (reference sequence). V shed 0 bases, J shed 3 bases, and the junction held 5 bases outside the gene matches. The CDR3 contains 15 residues. The CDR3 region is CASSLAADRGYEQYF. The CDR3 DNA reads TGTGCCAGCAGCTTGGCCGCTGACAGGGGCTACGAGCAGTACTTC.

This chain connects TRBV2 to TRBJ1-2; D call uncertain. Per germline, CDR1 SNHLY and CDR2 FYNNEI. CDR3 length: 15 amino acids. Between the trimmed V and J ends, which lost 3 bases and 4 bases, there was a span of 15 bases. CDR3: CASSDAGFQSYGYTF. In DNA, the CDR3 is TGTGCCAGCAGTGACGCGGGGTTTCAGTCCTATGGCTACACCTTC.

The chain recombines TRBV5-1 with TRBJ2-3; 10 nucleotides line up with TRBD2. The germline gives CDR1 SGHRS, CDR2 YFSETQ. V trimming: 4 bases; J trimming: 4 bases; junction bases outside the gene matches: 9. This CDR3 spans 16 amino acids. CDR3 residues: CASSKRSGGAADTQYF. CDR3 coding DNA: TGCGCCAGCAGCAAAAGGAGCGGGGGGGCCGCAGATACGCAGTATTTT.

V usage is TRBV27 and J usage is TRBJ1-2, with 7 bases aligning to TRBD1. V shed 8 bases, J shed 4 bases, and the junction held 16 bases outside the gene matches. The germline CDR1 and CDR2 sequences are MNHEY and SMNVEV (reference sequence). The CDR3 consists of 16 residues. The CDR3 DNA reads TGTGCCAGCGGACACGACAGGGCCCCGCTATCCTATGGCTACACCTTC. It specifies CASGHDRAPLSYGYTF.

The chain couples TRBV5-1 to TRBJ1-3, with 7 bases matching TRBD1. The CDR3 is 15 residues long. V gave up 7 bases and J gave up 2 bases; unmatched junction bases: 9. Germline V gene data show CDR1 as SGHRS and CDR2 as YFSETQ. The CDR3: CASAEGDRAGNTIYF. DNA of the CDR3: TGCGCCAGCGCTGAGGGGGACAGAGCTGGAAACACCATATATTTT.

The V and J genes are TRBV5-6 and TRBJ1-1; tentatively, D is TRBD1 (5 bases). The V gene lost 3 bases and the J gene lost 7 bases, with 16 bases spanning the gap. Germline V CDR1 and CDR2: SGHDT, YYEEEE. This CDR3 spans 14 amino acids. The CDR3 reads CASSSYHRSLEAFF. The CDR3 bases are TGTGCCAGCAGCTCATATCACAGGTCCCTTGAAGCTTTCTTT. The complete variable domain, with remaining parts taken from reference TRBV5-6 and TRBJ1-1, reads DAGVTQSPTHLIKTRGQQVTLRCSPKSGHDTVSWYQQALGQGPQFIFQYYEEEERQRGNFPDRFSGHQFPNYSSELNVNALLLGDSALYLCASSSYHRSLEAFFGQGTRLTVV.

Only one count was recorded for this clone. This chain uses TRBV5-1 with TRBJ2-1; 10 nucleotides match TRBD1. In germline, CDR1 is SGHRS, CDR2 YFSETQ. The V segment lost 4 bases and the J segment 8 bases; nucleotides outside the gene matches: 15. This CDR3 has 17 residues. The CDR3 protein is CASSPRAGTGDVDEQFF. Here the CDR3 DNA reads TGCGCCAGCAGCCCCCGAGCCGGGACAGGGGATGTCGATGAGCAGTTCTTC.

The chain links TRBV5-4 to TRBJ2-5, with unresolved D. The CDR3 consists of 11 residues. Trimming took off 1 base at V and 5 bases at J, with 3 bases between the two ends. Per germline, CDR1 SGHNT and CDR2 YYREEE (reference sequence). The DNA of the CDR3 is TGTGCCAGCAGCTTGCAGGAGACCCAGTACTTC. As protein: CASSLQETQYF.

This clone was seen only once. The chain combines TRBV2 with TRBJ1-1; maybe TRBD1 (6 bases). Germline V lookup: CDR1 SNHLY, CDR2 FYNNEI. V gave up 6 bases and J gave up 0 bases, with 11 bases separating them. The CDR3 is 14 amino acids. This CDR3 reads CASRKQGLNTEAFF. CDR3 coding DNA: TGTGCCAGCAGGAAACAGGGCCTGAACACTGAAGCTTTCTTT. The entire variable domain, with the rest obtained from reference TRBV2 and TRBJ1-1, is as follows: EPEVTQTPSHQVTQMGQEVILRCVPISNHLYFYWYRQILGQKVEFLVSFYNNEISEKSEIFDDQFSVERPDGSNFTLKIRSTKLEDSAMYFCASRKQGLNTEAFFGQGTRLTVV.

This clone is a singleton in its sample. The DNA of the CDR3 is TGTGCCAGCAGCGTAGGGACAGAGAACACTGAAGCTTTCTTT. This encodes CASSVGTENTEAFF. The genes are TRBV9 and TRBJ1-1; possibly TRBD1 for D (6 bases). CDR3 length: 14 residues. The V end lost 0 bases, the J end lost 1 base, and 7 bases lay between the germline ends. Germline CDR1 and CDR2: SGDLS and YYNGEE.

This clone was picked up one time. A read error may produce the germline difference seen at one junction end. The chain combines TRBV7-2 with TRBJ2-2, with TRBD1 identical over 8 bases. CDR1 is SGHTA, CDR2 FQGNSA, per germline. The length of the CDR3 is 13 residues. The CDR3, as DNA: TGTGCCAGCAGCGCGGACAGGGCCGGGGGGCTGTTTTTT. Its protein is CASSADRAGGLFF.

The chain has TRBV4-1 and TRBJ1-1, with D uncertain. This CDR3 is 13 amino acids long. V was trimmed by 1 base and J by 8 bases, leaving 11 bases between them. Germline V CDR1 and CDR2: MGHRA, YSYEKL. CDR3 protein: CASSQGMRVEAFF. In DNA form, the CDR3 reads TGCGCCAGCAGCCAAGGAATGCGTGTCGAAGCTTTCTTT.

V and J are TRBV15 and TRBJ2-2, with TRBD1 matching over 10 bases. The CDR3 totals 15 residues. The V and J ends lost 4 bases and 5 bases, in that order; junction bases with no gene match: 4. Germline values: CDR1 LNHNV, CDR2 YYDKDF (reference sequence). The CDR3 reads CATSTGQGGTGELFF. CDR3 coding DNA: TGTGCCACCAGCACCGGACAGGGGGGGACCGGGGAGCTGTTTTTT.

This clone has a single count. The V call is TRBV19, the J call TRBJ1-5; D perhaps matches TRBD1 (5 bases). V was clipped by 11 bases and J by 5 bases, with 16 bases between them. Germline CDR1 LNHDA, CDR2 SQIVND (reference sequence). CDR3 length equals 13 residues. The CDR3 DNA reads TGTGCCCAAGAAGGGGCCAGGGATCAGCCCCAGCATTTT. As protein: CAQEGARDQPQHF.

The chain couples TRBV2 to TRBJ2-1; possible D gene TRBD1, 5 bases. Trimming stripped 9 bases from V and 10 bases from J, with 7 bases between. This CDR3 contains 9 residues. In germline, CDR1 is SNHLY, CDR2 FYNNEI. CDR3 nucleotides: TGTGCCAGTAACAGGGAGCAGTTCTTC. Its protein is CASNREQFF.

The V and J genes are TRBV5-5 and TRBJ1-1; TRBD1 matches 9 bases. CDR1 and CDR2 (germline): SGHKS, YYEKEE (reference sequence). The V segment lost 4 bases and the J segment 4 bases; nucleotides outside the gene matches: 8. The CDR3 has 15 amino acids. CDR3 region: CASSPLGQGGTEAFF. The CDR3, as DNA: TGTGCCAGCAGCCCACTGGGACAGGGCGGCACTGAAGCTTTCTTT.

The chain has TRBV11-1 and TRBJ2-5; 7 positions match TRBD1. Germline V gene lookup returns CDR1 SGHAT and CDR2 FQDESV (reference sequence). The CDR3 extends over 15 amino acids. The V segment lost 4 bases and the J segment 1 base; nucleotides outside the gene matches: 6. The CDR3 reads CASSSPGQTQETQYF. The DNA for the CDR3 is TGTGCCAGCAGCTCCCCGGGACAGACCCAAGAGACCCAGTACTTC. The full variable domain, completed using reference TRBV11-1 and TRBJ2-5, is EAEVAQSPRYKITEKSQAVAFWCDPISGHATLYWYRQILGQGPELLVQFQDESVVDDSQLPKDRFSAERLKGVDSTLKIQPAELGDSAMYLCASSSPGQTQETQYFGPGTRLLVL.

With regard to this clone: Distinct nucleotide sequences in the sample also encode this CDR3. The genes are TRBV9 and TRBJ2-3; D perhaps matches TRBD2 (5 bases). Per germline, CDR1 SGDLS and CDR2 YYNGEE. V lost 0 bases and J lost 3, with 5 bases in between. The CDR3 is 13 residues long. The CDR3 nucleotides are TGTGCCAGCAGCGTAGCGGGGACAGATACGCAGTATTTT. This codes for CASSVAGTDTQYF.

The count of this clone is one. The rearrangement joins TRBV2 to TRBJ2-5; 7 nucleotides align to TRBD1. This CDR3 is built from 15 residues. Germline V lookup: CDR1 SNHLY, CDR2 FYNNEI. Trimming cost V 4 bases and J 3 bases; bases outside gene matches: 8. This CDR3 reads CASSVTGTAKETQYF. The CDR3 nucleotides are TGTGCCAGCAGTGTCACCGGGACAGCCAAAGAGACCCAGTACTTC. Variable domain in full (rest from reference TRBV2 and TRBJ2-5): EPEVTQTPSHQVTQMGQEVILRCVPISNHLYFYWYRQILGQKVEFLVSFYNNEISEKSEIFDDQFSVERPDGSNFTLKIRSTKLEDSAMYFCASSVTGTAKETQYFGPGTRLLVL.

This clone was picked up one time. The chain recombines TRBV2 with TRBJ1-2, with a weak D call TRBD1 (6 bases). V lost 3 bases to trimming and J lost 8 bases, with 25 bases between them. Germline lookup yields CDR1 SNHLY and CDR2 FYNNEI. The CDR3 contains 17 residues. CDR3 amino acids: CASSEPLRDTSDRGYTF. CDR3 DNA sequence: TGTGCCAGCAGTGAGCCCCTTCGGGACACATCGGACCGAGGCTACACCTTC.

The chain employs TRBV5-5 and TRBJ2-1; TRBD1 aligns across 10 bases. Germline-derived CDR1 and CDR2 are SGHKS and YYEKEE (reference sequence). The junction had 6 bases not matched to a gene; V was cut back by 6 bases and J by 9 bases. The CDR3 sequence is 13 residues long. The CDR3 here is CASKGQGVGEQFF. In nucleotides, the CDR3 is TGTGCCAGCAAAGGACAGGGGGTCGGTGAGCAGTTCTTC.

The count of this clone is one. This chain connects TRBV5-1 to TRBJ2-3; D unclear. This CDR3 is 15 amino acids long. Germline CDR1 is SGHRS and CDR2 is YFSETQ. V was cut by 4 bases and J by 0 bases, with 12 bases left in between. The CDR3 DNA reads TGCGCCAGCAGCACCATGCCGCTAAGCACAGATACGCAGTATTTT. Residues: CASSTMPLSTDTQYF.

The rearrangement uses TRBV4-2 and TRBJ1-1; no clear D. This CDR3 is 15 amino acids long. V lost 4 bases and J 6 bases, leaving 18 bases between the germline ends. CDR1 and CDR2 (germline): LGHNA, YNFKEQ. The DNA of the CDR3 is TGTGCCAGCAGCCTGGCCGGGATTTTGGGATCTGAAGCTTTCTTT. This codes for CASSLAGILGSEAFF.

V usage is TRBV7-8 and J usage is TRBJ1-3; D not resolved. V was pared by 5 bases and J by 0 bases, with 14 bases between. The CDR3 is 16 amino acids. The V gene's germline CDR1 is SGHVS and CDR2 FQNEAQ. The CDR3 reads CASSRQTESSGNTIYF. In DNA form, the CDR3 reads TGTGCCAGCAGCCGTCAGACTGAGAGCTCTGGAAACACCATATATTTT.

The chain couples TRBV5-1 to TRBJ1-1; the D is unclear. Germline-derived CDR1 and CDR2 are SGHRS and YFSETQ. V lost 4 bases and J lost 1, with 8 bases in between. The CDR3 is made up of 13 amino acids. The CDR3: CASSRDPNTEAFF. CDR3 DNA: TGCGCCAGCAGCCGCGATCCGAACACTGAAGCTTTCTTT.

The chain recombines TRBV9 with TRBJ1-1; D is unresolved. CDR1 and CDR2 (germline): SGDLS, YYNGEE. The CDR3 contains 13 residues. V lost 2 bases and J lost 5, with 10 bases in between. This CDR3 reads CASSVVGETEAFF. The DNA for the CDR3 is TGTGCCAGCAGCGTGGTAGGAGAGACTGAAGCTTTCTTT.

The chain carries TRBV13 and TRBJ2-7; 8 positions match TRBD1. Germline V CDR1 and CDR2: PRHDT, FYEKMQ (reference sequence). The CDR3 is 13 residues long. Trimming removed 5 bases from V and 4 bases from J; junction bases left unmatched: 4. The CDR3 spells CASSGGTGYEQYF. In DNA, the CDR3 is TGTGCCAGCAGCGGGGGGACAGGATACGAGCAGTACTTC.

The table lists this clone with a count of one. The rearrangement joins TRBV7-2 to TRBJ2-1; 13 nucleotides match TRBD2. CDR1 and CDR2 from the germline V gene are SGHTA and FQGNSA. The CDR3 is 16 residues long. Trimming removed 5 bases from V and 10 bases from J; junction bases left unmatched: 11. This CDR3 reads CASSPLTSGGAGEQFF. The CDR3 bases are TGTGCCAGCAGCCCCCTTACTAGCGGGGGGGCGGGGGAGCAGTTCTTC.